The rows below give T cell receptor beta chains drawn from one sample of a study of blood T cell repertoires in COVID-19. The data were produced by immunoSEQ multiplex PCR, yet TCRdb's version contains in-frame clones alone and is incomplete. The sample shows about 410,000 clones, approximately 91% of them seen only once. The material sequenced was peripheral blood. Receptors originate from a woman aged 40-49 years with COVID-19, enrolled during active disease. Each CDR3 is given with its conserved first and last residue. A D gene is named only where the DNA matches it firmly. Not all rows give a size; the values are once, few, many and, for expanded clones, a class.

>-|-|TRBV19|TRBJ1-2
TGTGCCAGTAGTTCTCTGGTAGGACAACAATATGGCTACACCTTC
CASSSLVGQQYGYTF
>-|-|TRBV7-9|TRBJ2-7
TGTGCCAGCAGCTTAGGCAGGGGACGGACCTACGAGCAGTACTTC
CASSLGRGRTYEQYF
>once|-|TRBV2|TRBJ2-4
TGTGCCACCTACCCCCAGGGGTTCGGAAACATTCAGTACTTC
CATYPQGFGNIQYF
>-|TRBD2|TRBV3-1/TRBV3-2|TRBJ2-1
TGTGCCAGCAGCCAAAGGTCCGGACTAGCGGGTATTATCTCCTACAATGAGCAGTTCTTC
CASSQRSGLAGIISYNEQFF
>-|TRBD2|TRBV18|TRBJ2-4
TGTGCCAGCTCACCGAGCGGGAGTTTAACTTCCGGTCCGAAAAACATTCAGTACTTC
CASSPSGSLTSGPKNIQYF
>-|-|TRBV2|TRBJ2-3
TGTGCCAGCACCGAGTGGGGGGAGAAGTCTAGCACAGATACGCAGTATTTT
CASTEWGEKSSTDTQYF
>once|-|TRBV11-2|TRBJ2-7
TGTGCCAGCAGCTTAGTTTCAGCCGTCGGGACACAAGACTTC
CASSLVSAVGTQDF
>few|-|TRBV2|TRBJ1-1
TGTGCCAGCAAGGTCAGGGAGGCCACTGAAGCTTTCTTT
CASKVREATEAFF
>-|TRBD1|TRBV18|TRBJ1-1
TGTGCCAGCTCACCACGAGACAGGGCGATCACTGAAGCTTTCTTT
CASSPRDRAITEAFF
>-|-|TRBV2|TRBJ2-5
TGTGCCAGCAGTACAGGAATGGGAGAGACCCAGTACTTC
CASSTGMGETQYF
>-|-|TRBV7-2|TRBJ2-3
TGTGCCAGCAGCCCACGAGGAAGCGGCACAGATACGCAGTATTTT
CASSPRGSGTDTQYF
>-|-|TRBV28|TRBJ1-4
TGTGCCTCCACCTGGCAGGGGAAACTGTTTTTT
CASTWQGKLFF
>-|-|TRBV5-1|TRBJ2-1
TGCGCCAGCAGCTTGGGCACACCGGAGAATGAGCAGTTCTTC
CASSLGTPENEQFF
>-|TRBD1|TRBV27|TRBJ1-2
TGTGCCAGCAGTCCGACAGGGCCCAACTATGGCTACACCTTC
CASSPTGPNYGYTF
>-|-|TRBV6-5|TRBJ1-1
TGTGCCAGTACTAGATCGAACACTGAAGCTTTCTTT
CASTRSNTEAFF
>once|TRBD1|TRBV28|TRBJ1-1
TGTGCCAGCAGTTCTACTCAACCTTTTCAGGGGGCAGGTGAAGCTTTCTTT
CASSSTQPFQGAGEAFF
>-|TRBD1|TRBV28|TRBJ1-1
TGTGCCAGCAGTTTTCGCGTAGGGGGCCGGACTGAAGCTTTCTTT
CASSFRVGGRTEAFF
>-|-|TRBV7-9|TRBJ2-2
TGTGCCAGCACCCCAGCCGGGGAGACCGGGGAGCTGTTTTTT
CASTPAGETGELFF
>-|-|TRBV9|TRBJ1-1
TGTGCCAGCAGCAGGACAGCCATGAACACTGAAGCTTTCTTT
CASSRTAMNTEAFF
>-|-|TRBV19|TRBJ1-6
TGTGCCAGTAGTATAGGGGCAGATTCACCCCTCCACTTT
CASSIGADSPLHF
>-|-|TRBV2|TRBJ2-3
TGTGCCAGCAGTGGGAGGCAGTCTCCTAGCACAGATACGCAGTATTTT
CASSGRQSPSTDTQYF
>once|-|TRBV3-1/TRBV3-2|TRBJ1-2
TGTGCCAGCAGCCCCGATAGCTATGGCTACACCTTC
CASSPDSYGYTF
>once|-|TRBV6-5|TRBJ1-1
TGTGCCAGCAGTTACTCGATTGGGTCAGGGAGGACTGAAGCTTTCTTT
CASSYSIGSGRTEAFF
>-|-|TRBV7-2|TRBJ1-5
TGTGCCAGCAGCTTAGCGGGGAGGGGCAGCAATCAGCCCCAGCATTTT
CASSLAGRGSNQPQHF
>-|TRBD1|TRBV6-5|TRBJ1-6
TGTGCCACCCAACAGGGGAGGTCCTATAATTCACCCCTCCACTTT
CATQQGRSYNSPLHF
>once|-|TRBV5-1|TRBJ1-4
TGCGCCAGCAGCTTGGGGGGCCTTAATGAAAAACTGTTTTTT
CASSLGGLNEKLFF
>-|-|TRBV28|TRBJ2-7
TGTGCCAGCAGCTTGAGGCCAAGGGCCGGGGTCGAGCAGTACTTC
CASSLRPRAGVEQYF
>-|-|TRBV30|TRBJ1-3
TGTGCCTGGAGTGTGGGAGGAGGGGCTGGAAACACCATATATTTT
CAWSVGGGAGNTIYF
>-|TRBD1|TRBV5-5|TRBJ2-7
TGTGCCAGCAGCTTCCAGGGGGTTTCCTACGAGCAGTACTTC
CASSFQGVSYEQYF
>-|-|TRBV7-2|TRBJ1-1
TGTGCCAGCAGCTTAGGGGCAGCTAACACTGAAGCTTTCTTT
CASSLGAANTEAFF
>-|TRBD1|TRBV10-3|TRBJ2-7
TGTGCCATCAGTGAGTTTCCGGGACAGGCGTACGAGCAGTACTTC
CAISEFPGQAYEQYF
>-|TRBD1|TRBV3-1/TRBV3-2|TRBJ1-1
TGTGCCAGCAAGAGGATTAATACAGGGGGCACTGAAGCTTTCTTT
CASKRINTGGTEAFF
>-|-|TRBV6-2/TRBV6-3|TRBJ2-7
TGTGCCAGCAGTTACGGGGGCGGCTCCTACGAGCAGTACTTC
CASSYGGGSYEQYF
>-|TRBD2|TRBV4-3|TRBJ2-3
TGCGCCAGCAGCCTGGGAGCGGGGAGCACAGATACGCAGTATTTT
CASSLGAGSTDTQYF
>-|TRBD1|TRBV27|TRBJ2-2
TGTGCCAGCAGTTTATATCGGGACAGGACATTTAACACCGGGGAGCTGTTTTTT
CASSLYRDRTFNTGELFF
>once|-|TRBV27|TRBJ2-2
TGTGCCAGCAACACGGCAGGGCCGAACACCGGGGAGCTGTTTTTT
CASNTAGPNTGELFF
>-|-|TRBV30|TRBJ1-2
TGTGCCTGGAGTGTTGCAGGGAATGGCTACACCTTC
CAWSVAGNGYTF
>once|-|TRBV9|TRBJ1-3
TGTGCCAGCAGTACTGGGGCAGCGGGGGTCCGCTCTGGAAACACCATATATTTT
CASSTGAAGVRSGNTIYF
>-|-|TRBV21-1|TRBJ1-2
TGTGCCAGCACCCCCCTGAAAGGCGGAGGGGGCAAGGGGGGCTACACCTTC
CASTPLKGGGGKGGYTF
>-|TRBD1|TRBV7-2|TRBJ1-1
TGTGCCAGCAGCTATATTCAGGGGGTCACTGAAGCTTTCTTT
CASSYIQGVTEAFF
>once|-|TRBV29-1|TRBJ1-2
TGCAGCGTTCAGGAACAGGTGGGCAGAACCTACACCTTC
CSVQEQVGRTYTF
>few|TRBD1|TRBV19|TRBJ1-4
TGTGCCAGTAGTTTCAGTAGGGGGCTCGGTGAAAAACTGTTTTTT
CASSFSRGLGEKLFF
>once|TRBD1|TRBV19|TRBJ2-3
TGTGCCAGTAGTATAAGGAACAGGGGGAATACAGATACGCAGTATTTT
CASSIRNRGNTDTQYF
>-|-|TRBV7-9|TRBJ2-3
TGTGCCAGCAGCTTAGGAGTCGTAGGGGGGGGCACAGATACGCAGTATTTT
CASSLGVVGGGTDTQYF
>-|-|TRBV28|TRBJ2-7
TGTGCCAGCAGTTTGTGGACTAACAACCACTACGAGCAGTACTTC
CASSLWTNNHYEQYF
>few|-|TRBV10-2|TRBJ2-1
TGCGCCAGCAGTCCCCTGGAGAAGACTACTCTGGGTGAGCAGTTCTTC
CASSPLEKTTLGEQFF
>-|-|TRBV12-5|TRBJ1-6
TGTGCTAGTGGTTTAGGGGCGCGTTCACCCCTCCACTTT
CASGLGARSPLHF
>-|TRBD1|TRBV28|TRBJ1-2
TGTGCCAGCAGCCAACGGGACAGCGCCGCCTGGGGCTACACCTTC
CASSQRDSAAWGYTF
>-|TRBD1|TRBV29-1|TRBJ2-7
TGCAGCGGGATGGGACAGGGGTCCTACGAGCAGTACTTC
CSGMGQGSYEQYF
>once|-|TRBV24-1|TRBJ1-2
TGTGCCACCAGTGATGGCCCTCCTAACTATGGCTACACCTTC
CATSDGPPNYGYTF
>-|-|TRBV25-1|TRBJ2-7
TGTGCCAGCGGCGAGCGACAGGTCACCTACGAGCAGTACTTC
CASGERQVTYEQYF
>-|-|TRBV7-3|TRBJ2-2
TGTGCCAGCAGCTTAGGTGGTCCGGGCACCGGGGAGCTGTTTTTT
CASSLGGPGTGELFF
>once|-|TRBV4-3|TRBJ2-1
TGCGCCAGCAGCCAAACGGTGGCTAGCGCTTACAATGAGCAGTTCTTC
CASSQTVASAYNEQFF
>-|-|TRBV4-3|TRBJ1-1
TGCGCCAGCAGCCATCACCTCCAAACAGGGAGTATGAACACTGAAGCTTTCTTT
CASSHHLQTGSMNTEAFF
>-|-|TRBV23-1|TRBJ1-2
TGCGCCAGCAGTCAATTGCTTTTCGGGTATGGCTACACCTTC
CASSQLLFGYGYTF
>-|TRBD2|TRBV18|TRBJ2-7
TGTGCCAGCTCGACCGGGGGGAACTCCTACGAGCAGTACTTC
CASSTGGNSYEQYF
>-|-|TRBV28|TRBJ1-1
TGTGCCAGCCCTGGCCTGCTGAACACTGAAGCTTTCTTT
CASPGLLNTEAFF
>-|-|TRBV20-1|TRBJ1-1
TGCAGTGCTAGTCAGGGTGCAGCCACGAACACTGAAGCTTTCTTT
CSASQGAATNTEAFF
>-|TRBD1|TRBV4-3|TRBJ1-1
TGCGCCAGCAGCCGGCGGACAGGTCCAACGGCCACTGAAGCTTTCTTT
CASSRRTGPTATEAFF
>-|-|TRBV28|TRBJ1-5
TGTGCCAGCCTCACAGGTAACAATCAGCCCCAGCATTTT
CASLTGNNQPQHF